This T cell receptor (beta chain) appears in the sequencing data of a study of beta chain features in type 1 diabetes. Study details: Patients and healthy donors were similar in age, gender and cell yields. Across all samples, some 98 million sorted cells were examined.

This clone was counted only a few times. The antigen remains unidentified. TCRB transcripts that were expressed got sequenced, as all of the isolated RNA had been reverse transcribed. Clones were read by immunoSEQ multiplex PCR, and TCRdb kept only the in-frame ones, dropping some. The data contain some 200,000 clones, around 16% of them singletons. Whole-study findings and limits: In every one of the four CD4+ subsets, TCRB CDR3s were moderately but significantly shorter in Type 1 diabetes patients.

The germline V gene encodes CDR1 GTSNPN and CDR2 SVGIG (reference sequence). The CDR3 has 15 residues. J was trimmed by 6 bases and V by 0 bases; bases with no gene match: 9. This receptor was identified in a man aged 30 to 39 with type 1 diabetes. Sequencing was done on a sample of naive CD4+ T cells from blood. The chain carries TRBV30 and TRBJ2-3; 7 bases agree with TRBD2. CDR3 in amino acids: CAWSVRAGSGDTQYF. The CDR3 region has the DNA TGTGCCTGGAGTGTACGAGCGGGGTCGGGGGATACGCAGTATTTT.